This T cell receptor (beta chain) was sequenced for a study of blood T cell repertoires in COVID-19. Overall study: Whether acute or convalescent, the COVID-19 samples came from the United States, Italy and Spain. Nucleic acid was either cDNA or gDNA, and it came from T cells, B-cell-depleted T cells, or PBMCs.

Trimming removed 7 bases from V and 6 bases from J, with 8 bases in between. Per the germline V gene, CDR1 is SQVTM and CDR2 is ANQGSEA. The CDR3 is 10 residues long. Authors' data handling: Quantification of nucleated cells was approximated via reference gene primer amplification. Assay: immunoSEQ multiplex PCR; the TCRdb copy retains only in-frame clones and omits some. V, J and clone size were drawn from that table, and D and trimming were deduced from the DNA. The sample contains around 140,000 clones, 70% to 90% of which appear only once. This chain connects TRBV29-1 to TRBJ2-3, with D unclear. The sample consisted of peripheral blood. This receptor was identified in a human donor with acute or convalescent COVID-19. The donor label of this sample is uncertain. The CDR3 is CSAAVDTQYF. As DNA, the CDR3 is TGCAGCGCCGCGGTGGATACGCAGTATTTT.